This T cell receptor beta chain was obtained from a study of early T cells in non-severe SARS-CoV-2 infection. CDR1 is DFQATT and CDR2 is SNEGSKA in the germline V gene (reference sequence). This CDR3 has 11 amino acids. V was clipped by 6 bases and J by 8 bases, with 12 bases between them. Individual cDNA molecules were tagged with unique molecular identifiers. MiXCR was run by TCRdb on the 5' RACE reads, yielding one entry per CDR3 protein. The data contain some 57,000 distinct CDR3 sequences, about 10% of them singletons. This clonotype was observed at least ten times. What was sequenced was whole blood. J is TRBJ2-3 and V is TRBV20-1, with D possibly TRBD2 on 5 matching bases. The sequence derives from an adult who was a healthcare worker with PCR-confirmed SARS-CoV-2 infection or an uninfected control (not recorded which). The CDR3 reads CSALRESTQYF. The CDR3 region has the DNA TGCAGTGCCTTGAGGGAAAGTACGCAGTATTTT.